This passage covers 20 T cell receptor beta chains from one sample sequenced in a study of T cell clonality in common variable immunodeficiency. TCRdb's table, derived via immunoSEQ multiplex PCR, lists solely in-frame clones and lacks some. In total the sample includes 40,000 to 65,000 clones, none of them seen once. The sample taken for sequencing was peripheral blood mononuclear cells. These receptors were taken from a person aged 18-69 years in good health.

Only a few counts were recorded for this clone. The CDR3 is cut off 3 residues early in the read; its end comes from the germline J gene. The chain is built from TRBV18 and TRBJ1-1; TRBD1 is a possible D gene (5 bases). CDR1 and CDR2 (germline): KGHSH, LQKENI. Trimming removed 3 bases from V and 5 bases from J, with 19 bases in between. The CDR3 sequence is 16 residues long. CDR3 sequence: CASSPLFQGSETEAFF. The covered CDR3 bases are TGTGCCAGCTCACCTTTGTTCCAGGGTAGTGAAACTGAA.

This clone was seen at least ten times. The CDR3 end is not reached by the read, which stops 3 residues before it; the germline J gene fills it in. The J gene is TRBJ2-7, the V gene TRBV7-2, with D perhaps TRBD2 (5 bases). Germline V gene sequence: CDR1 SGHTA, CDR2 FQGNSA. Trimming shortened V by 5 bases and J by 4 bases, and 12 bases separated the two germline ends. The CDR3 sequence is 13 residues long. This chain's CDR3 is CASSPGRRYEQYF. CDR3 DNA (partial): TGTGCCAGCAGCCCCGGCAGGAGGTACGAG.

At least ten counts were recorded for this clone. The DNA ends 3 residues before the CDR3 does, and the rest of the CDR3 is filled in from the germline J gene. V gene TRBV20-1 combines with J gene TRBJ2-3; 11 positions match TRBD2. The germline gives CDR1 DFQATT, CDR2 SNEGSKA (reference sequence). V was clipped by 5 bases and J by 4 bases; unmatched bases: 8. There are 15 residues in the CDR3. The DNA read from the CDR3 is TGCAGTGCTCGATTACTAGCGGGAGTACCAGATACG. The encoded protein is CSARLLAGVPDT. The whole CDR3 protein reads CSARLLAGVPDTQYF.

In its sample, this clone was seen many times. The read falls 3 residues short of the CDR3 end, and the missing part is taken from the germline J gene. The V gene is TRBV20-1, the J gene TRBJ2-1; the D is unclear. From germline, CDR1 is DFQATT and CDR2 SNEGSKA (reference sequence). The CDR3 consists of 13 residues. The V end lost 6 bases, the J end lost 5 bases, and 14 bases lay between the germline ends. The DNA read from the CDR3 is TGCAGTGCCCACTATACGCTTAACAATGAG. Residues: CSAHYTLNNE. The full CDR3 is CSAHYTLNNEQFF.

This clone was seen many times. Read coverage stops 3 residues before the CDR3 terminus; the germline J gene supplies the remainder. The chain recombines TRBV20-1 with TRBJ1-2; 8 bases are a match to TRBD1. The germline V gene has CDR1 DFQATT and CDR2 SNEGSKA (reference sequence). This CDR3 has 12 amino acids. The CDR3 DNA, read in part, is TGCAGTGCTCGACAGGGGTCTTCGGGC. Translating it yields CSARQGSSG. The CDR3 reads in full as CSARQGSSGYTF.

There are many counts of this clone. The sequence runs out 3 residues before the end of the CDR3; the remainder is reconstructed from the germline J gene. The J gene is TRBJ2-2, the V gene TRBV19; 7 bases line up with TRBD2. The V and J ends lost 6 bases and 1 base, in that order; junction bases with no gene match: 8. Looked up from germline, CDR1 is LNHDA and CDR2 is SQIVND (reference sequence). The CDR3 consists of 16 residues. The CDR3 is CASSKPLAQNTGELFF. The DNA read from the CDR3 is TGTGCCAGTAGCAAGCCACTAGCGCAGAACACCGGGGAG.

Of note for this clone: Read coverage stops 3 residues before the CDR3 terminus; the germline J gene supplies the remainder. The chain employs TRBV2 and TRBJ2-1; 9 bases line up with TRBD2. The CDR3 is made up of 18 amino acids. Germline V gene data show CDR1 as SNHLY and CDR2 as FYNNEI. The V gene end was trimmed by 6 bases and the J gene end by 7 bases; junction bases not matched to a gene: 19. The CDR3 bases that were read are TGTGCCAGCAGCTGGATGGCGGGAGGGGTAGCGGGAGAAAATGAG. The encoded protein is CASSWMAGGVAGENE. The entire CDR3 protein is CASSWMAGGVAGENEQFF.

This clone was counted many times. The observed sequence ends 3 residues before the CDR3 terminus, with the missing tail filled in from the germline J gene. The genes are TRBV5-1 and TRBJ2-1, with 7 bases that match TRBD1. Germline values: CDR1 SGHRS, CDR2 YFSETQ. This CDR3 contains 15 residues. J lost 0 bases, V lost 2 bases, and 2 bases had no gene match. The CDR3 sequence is CASSLQGSSYNEQFF. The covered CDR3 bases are TGCGCCAGCAGCTTACAGGGGAGCTCCTACAATGAG.

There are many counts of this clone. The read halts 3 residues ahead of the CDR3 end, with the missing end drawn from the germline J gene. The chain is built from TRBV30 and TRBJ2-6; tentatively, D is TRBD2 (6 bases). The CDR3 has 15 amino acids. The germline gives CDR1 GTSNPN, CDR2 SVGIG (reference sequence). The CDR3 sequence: CASGGDLSGANVLTF. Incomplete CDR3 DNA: TGTGCTTCCGGGGGTGACCTCTCTGGGGCCAACGTC.

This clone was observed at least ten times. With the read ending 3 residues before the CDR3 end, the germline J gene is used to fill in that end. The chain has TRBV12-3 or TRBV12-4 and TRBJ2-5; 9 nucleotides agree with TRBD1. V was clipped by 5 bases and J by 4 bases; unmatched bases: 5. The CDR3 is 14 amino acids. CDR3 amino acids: CASSPQGAGETQYF. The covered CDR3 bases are TGTGCCAGCAGTCCACAGGGGGCGGGAGAGACC.

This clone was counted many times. This CDR3 reads CASSLEPSANTGELFF. CDR3 bases read: TGTGCCAGCAGCTTGGAGCCTAGCGCCAACACCGGGGAG. The rearrangement joins TRBV5-4 to TRBJ2-2; tentative D call: TRBD2 (6 bases). The sequenced fragment ends 3 residues before the CDR3 boundary, so the rest is inferred from the germline J gene. The CDR3 covers 16 residues. Trimming stripped 0 bases from V and 2 bases from J, with 11 bases between. The germline CDR1 and CDR2 sequences are SGHNT and YYREEE (reference sequence).

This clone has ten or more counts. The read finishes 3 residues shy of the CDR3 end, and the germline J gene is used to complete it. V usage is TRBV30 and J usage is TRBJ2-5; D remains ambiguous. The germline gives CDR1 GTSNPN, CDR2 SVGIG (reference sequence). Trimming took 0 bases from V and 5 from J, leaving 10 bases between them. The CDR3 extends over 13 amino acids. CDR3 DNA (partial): TGTGCCTGGAGTGTACGTCCCAGGGAGACC. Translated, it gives CAWSVRPRET. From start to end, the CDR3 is CAWSVRPRETQYF.

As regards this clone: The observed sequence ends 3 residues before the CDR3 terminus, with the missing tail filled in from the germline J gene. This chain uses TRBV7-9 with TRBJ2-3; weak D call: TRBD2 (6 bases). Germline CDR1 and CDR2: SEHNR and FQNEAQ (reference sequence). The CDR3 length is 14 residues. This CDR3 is CASSTDTAWRAQYF. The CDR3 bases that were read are TGTGCCAGCAGCACCGACACGGCGTGGAGGGCG.

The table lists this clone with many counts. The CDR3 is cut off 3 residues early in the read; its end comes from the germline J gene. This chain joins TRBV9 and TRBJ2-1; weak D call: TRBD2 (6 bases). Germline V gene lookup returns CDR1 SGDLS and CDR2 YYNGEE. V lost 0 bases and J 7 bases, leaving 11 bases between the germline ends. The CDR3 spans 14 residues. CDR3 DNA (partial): TGTGCCAGCAGCGTAGGACTAGATCCGAATGAG. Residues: CASSVGLDPNE. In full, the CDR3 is CASSVGLDPNEQFF.

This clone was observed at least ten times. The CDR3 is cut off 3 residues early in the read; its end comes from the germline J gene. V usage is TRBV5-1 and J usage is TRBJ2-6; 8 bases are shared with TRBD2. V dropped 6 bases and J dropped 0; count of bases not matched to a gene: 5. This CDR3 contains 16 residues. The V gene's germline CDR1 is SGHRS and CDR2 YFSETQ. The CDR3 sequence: CASTPSGRSGANVLTF. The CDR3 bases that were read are TGCGCCAGCACGCCTAGCGGGCGCTCTGGGGCCAACGTC.

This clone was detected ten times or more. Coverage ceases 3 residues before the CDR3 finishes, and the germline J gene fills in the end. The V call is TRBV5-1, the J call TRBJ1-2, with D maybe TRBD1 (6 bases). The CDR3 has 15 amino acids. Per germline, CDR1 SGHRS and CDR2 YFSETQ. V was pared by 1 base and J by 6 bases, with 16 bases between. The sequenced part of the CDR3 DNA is TGCGCCAGCAGCTTGTTACAGGACAGCTTTCATGGC. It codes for CASSLLQDSFHG. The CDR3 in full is CASSLLQDSFHGYTF. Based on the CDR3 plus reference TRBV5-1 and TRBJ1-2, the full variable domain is KAGVTQTPRYLIKTRGQQVTLSCSPISGHRSVSWYQQTPGQGLQFLFEYFSETQRNKGNFPGRFSGRQFSNSRSEMNVSTLELGDSALYLCASSLLQDSFHGYTFGSGTRLTVV.

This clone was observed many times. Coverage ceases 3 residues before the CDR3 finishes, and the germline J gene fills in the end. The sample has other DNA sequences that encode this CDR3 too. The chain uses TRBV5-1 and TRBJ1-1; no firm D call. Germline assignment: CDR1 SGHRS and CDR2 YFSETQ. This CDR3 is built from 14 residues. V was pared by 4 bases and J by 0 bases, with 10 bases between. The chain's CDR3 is CASSLLRLNTEAFF. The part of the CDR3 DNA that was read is TGCGCCAGCAGCCTGCTGCGGTTGAACACTGAA.

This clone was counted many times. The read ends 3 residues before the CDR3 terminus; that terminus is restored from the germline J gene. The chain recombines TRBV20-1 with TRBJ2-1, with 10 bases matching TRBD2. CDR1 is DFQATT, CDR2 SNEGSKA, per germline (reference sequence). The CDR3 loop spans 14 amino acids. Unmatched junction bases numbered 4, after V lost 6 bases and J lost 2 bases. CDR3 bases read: TGCAGTGCCTCTAGCGGGAGCCCCTACAATGAG. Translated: CSASSGSPYNE. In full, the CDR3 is CSASSGSPYNEQFF.

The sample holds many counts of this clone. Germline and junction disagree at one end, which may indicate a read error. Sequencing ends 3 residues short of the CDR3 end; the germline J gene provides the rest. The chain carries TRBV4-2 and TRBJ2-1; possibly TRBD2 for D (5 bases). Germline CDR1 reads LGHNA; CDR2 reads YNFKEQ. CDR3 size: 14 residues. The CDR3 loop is CASSPSGTNNEQFF. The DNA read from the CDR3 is TGCGCCAGCAGCCCCAGCGGAACTAACAATGAG.

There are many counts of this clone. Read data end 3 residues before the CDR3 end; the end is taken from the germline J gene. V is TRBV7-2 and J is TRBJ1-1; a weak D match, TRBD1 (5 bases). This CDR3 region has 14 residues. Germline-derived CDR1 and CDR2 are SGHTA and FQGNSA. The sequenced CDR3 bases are TGTGCCAGCAGCTTAACCGGAAGACAGACCGGG. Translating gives CASSLTGRQTG. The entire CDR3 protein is CASSLTGRQTGAFF.